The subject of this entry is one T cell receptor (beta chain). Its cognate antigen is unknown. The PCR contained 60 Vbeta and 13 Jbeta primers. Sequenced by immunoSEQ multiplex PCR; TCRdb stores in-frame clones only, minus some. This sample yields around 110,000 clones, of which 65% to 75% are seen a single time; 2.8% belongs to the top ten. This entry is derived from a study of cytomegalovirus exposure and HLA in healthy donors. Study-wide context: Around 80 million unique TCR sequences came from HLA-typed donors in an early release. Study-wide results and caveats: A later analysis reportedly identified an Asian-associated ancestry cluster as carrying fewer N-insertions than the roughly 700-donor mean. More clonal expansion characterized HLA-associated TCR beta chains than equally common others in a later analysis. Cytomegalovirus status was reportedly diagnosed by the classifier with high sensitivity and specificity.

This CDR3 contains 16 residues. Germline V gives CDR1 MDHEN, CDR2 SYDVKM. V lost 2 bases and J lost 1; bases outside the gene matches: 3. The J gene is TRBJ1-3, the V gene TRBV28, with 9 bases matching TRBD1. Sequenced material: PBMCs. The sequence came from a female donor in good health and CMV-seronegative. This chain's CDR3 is CASSLTGTGSGNTIYF. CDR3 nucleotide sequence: TGTGCCAGCAGTTTAACCGGGACAGGGTCTGGAAACACCATATATTTT.